The present entry profiles one TCR beta chain with its context. The antigen is undetermined. This record comes from a study of blood T cells in healthy people across ages. For the second PCR, which ran for about 7 to 12 cycles, a sample-barcoded 5' primer and a J-beta primer mix were used. Each of the cDNA molecules was tagged by a template-switch adaptor with 12 random nucleotides. TCRdb used MiXCR to reprocess the 5' RACE reads, holding one entry per CDR3 protein. The table includes around 620,000 distinct CDR3 sequences, approximately 30% detected once. Trimming took 2 bases from V and 6 from J, leaving 16 bases between them. Germline CDR1 SEHNR, CDR2 FQNEAQ (reference sequence). CDR3 length equals 15 residues. PBMCs, at least 7 million per sample, were isolated. Study results and limitations: Among T cells, TCR beta diversity per million cells dropped roughly linearly as age rose.

The sequence came from a woman aged 70-85 years in good health. What was sequenced was blood. This rearrangement joins TRBV7-9 to TRBJ1-2; D is unresolved. The CDR3 reads CASSLKTAVPNGYTF. CDR3 nucleotide sequence: TGTGCCAGCAGCTTAAAAACGGCCGTACCGAATGGCTACACCTTC.